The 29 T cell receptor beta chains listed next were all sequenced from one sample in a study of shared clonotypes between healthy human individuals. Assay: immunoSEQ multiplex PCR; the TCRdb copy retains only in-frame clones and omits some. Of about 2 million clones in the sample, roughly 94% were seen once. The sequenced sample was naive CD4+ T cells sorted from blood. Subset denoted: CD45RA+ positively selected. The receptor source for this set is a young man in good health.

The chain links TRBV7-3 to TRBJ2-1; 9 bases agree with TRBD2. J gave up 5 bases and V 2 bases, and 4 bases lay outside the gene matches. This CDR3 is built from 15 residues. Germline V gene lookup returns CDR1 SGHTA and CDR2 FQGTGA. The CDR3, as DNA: TGTGCCAGCAGCTTAGAGCGGGGGGATAACAATGAGCAGTTCTTC. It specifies CASSLERGDNNEQFF.

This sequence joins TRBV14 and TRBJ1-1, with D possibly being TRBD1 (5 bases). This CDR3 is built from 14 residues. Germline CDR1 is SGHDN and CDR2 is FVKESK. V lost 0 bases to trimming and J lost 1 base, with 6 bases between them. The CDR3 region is CASSQDGGNTEAFF. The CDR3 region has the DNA TGTGCCAGCAGCCAAGACGGGGGGAACACTGAAGCTTTCTTT.

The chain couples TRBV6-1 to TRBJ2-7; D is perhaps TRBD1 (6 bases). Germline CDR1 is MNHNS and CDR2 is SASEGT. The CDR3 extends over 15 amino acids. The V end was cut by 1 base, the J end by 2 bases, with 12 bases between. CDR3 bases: TGTGCCAGCAGTGAAGTAGGGCAGGGGCCCTACGAGCAGTACTTC. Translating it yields CASSEVGQGPYEQYF.

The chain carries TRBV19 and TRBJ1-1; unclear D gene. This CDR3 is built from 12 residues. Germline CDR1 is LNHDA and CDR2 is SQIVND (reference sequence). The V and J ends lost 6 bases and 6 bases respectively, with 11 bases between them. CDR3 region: CASRSGGPEAFF. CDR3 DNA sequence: TGTGCCAGTAGGTCCGGAGGGCCTGAAGCTTTCTTT.

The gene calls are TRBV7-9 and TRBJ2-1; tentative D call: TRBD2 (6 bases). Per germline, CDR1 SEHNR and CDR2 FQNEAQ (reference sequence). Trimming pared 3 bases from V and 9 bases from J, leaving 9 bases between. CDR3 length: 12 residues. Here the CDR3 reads CASSLLGGEQFF. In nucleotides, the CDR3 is TGTGCCAGCAGCTTGTTGGGGGGTGAGCAGTTCTTC.

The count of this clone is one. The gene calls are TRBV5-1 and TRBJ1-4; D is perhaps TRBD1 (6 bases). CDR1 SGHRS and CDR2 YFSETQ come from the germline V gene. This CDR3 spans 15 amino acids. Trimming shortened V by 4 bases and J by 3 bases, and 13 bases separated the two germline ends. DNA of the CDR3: TGCGCCAGCAGCCCGAGGACAGCCTCTAATGAAAAACTGTTTTTT. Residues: CASSPRTASNEKLFF.

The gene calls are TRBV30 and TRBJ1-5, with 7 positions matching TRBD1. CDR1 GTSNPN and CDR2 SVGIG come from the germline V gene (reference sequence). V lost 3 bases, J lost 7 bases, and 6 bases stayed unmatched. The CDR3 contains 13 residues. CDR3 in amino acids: CAWSADRDQPQHF. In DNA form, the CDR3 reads TGTGCCTGGAGCGCCGACAGGGACCAGCCCCAGCATTTT.

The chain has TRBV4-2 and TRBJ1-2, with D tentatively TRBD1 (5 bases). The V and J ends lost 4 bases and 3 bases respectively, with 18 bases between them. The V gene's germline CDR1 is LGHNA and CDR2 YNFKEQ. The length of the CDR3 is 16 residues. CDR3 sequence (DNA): TGTGCCAGCAGCCCCGAAGGGACTGCGGCCCACTATGGCTACACCTTC. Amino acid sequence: CASSPEGTAAHYGYTF.

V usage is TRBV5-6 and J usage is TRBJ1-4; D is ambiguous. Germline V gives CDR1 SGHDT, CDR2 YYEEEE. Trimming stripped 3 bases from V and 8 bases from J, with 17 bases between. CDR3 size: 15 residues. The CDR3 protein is CASSSWSRPGEKLFF. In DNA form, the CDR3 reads TGTGCCAGCAGCTCGTGGTCCAGGCCGGGGGAAAAACTGTTTTTT. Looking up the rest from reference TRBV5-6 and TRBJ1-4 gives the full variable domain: DAGVTQSPTHLIKTRGQQVTLRCSPKSGHDTVSWYQQALGQGPQFIFQYYEEEERQRGNFPDRFSGHQFPNYSSELNVNALLLGDSALYLCASSSWSRPGEKLFFGSGTQLSVL.

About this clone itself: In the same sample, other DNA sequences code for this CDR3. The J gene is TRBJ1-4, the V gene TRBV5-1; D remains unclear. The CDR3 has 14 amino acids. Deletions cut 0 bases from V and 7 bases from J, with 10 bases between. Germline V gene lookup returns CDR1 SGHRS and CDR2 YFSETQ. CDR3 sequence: CASSLGRLGEKLFF. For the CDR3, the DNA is TGCGCCAGCAGCTTGGGAAGGCTAGGTGAAAAACTGTTTTTT.

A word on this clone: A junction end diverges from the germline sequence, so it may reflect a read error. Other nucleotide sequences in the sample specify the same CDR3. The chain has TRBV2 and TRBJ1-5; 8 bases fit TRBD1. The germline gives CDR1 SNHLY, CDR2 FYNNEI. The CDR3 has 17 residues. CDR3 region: CASSVGTGFNSNQPQHF. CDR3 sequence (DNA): TGCGCCAGCAGTGTCGGGACAGGCTTCAATAGCAATCAGCCCCAGCATTTT.

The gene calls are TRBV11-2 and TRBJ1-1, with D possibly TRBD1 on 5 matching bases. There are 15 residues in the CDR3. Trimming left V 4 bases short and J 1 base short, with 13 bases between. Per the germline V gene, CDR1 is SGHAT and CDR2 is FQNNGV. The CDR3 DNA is TGTGCCAGCAGCTCCCCCCCAGGGAGGAACACTGAAGCTTTCTTT. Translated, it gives CASSSPPGRNTEAFF.

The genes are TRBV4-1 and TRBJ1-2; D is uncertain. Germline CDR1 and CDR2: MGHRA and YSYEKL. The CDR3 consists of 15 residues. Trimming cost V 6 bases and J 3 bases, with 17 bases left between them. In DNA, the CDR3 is TGCGCCAGCAGGGGGAAACGGGTAACGGACTATGGCTACACCTTC. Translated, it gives CASRGKRVTDYGYTF.

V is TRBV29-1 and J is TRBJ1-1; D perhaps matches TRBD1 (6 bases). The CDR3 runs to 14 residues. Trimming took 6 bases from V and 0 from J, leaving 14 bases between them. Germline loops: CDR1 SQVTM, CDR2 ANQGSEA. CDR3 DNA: TGCAGCGTCTCACAGGGCGGTTTGAACACTGAAGCTTTCTTT. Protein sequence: CSVSQGGLNTEAFF. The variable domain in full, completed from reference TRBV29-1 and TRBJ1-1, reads SAVISQKPSRDICQRGTSLTIQCQVDSQVTMMFWYRQQPGQSLTLIATANQGSEATYESGFVIDKFPISRPNLTFSTLTVSNMSPEDSSIYLCSVSQGGLNTEAFFGQGTRLTVV.

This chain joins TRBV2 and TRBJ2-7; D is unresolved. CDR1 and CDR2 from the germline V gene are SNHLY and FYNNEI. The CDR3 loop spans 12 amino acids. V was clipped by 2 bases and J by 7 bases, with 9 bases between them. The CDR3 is CASSESLGEQYF. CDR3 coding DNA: TGTGCCAGCAGTGAATCCTTGGGGGAGCAGTACTTC.

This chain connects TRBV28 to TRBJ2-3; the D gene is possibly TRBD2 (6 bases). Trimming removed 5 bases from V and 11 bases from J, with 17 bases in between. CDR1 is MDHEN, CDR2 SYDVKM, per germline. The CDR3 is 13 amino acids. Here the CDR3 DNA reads TGTGCCAGCAGTGGGGGGACGCCCAAGGGGCAGTATTTT. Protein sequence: CASSGGTPKGQYF.

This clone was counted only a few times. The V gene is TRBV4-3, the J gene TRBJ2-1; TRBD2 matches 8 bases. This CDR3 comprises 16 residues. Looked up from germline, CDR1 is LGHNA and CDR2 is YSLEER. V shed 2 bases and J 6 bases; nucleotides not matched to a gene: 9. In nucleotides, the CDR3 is TGCGCCAGCAGCCAACACCCTAGCGGGCCAGGCAATGAGCAGTTCTTC. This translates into CASSQHPSGPGNEQFF.

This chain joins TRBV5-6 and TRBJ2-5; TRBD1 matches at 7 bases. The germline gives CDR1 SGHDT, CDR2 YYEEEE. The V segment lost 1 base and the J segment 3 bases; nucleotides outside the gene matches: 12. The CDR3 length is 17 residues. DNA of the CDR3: TGTGCCAGCAGCTTGTTCATTTGGGCAGGGGGTGAAGAGACCCAGTACTTC. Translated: CASSLFIWAGGEETQYF.

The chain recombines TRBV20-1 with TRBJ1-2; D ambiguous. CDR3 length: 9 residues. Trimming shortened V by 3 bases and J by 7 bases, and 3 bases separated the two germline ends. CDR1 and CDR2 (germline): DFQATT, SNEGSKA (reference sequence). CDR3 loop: CSASTGYTF. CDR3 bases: TGCAGTGCTAGTACTGGCTACACCTTC.

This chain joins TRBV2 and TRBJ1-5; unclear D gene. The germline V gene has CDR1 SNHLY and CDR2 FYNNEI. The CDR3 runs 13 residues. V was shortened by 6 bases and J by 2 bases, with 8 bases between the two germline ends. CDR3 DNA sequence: TGTGCCAGCAGGCAGGAGGGCAATCAGCCCCAGCATTTT. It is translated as CASRQEGNQPQHF.

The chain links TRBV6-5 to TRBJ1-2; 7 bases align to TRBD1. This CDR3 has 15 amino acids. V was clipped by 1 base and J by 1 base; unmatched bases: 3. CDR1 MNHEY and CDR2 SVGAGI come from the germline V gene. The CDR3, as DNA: TGTGCCAGCAGTTACTTGACAGGGTTTAACTATGGCTACACCTTC. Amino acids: CASSYLTGFNYGYTF.

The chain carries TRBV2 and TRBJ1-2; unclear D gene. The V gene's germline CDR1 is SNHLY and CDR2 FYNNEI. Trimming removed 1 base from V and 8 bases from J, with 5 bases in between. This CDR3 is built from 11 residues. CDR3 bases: TGTGCCAGCAGTGAAGTGGGGGGCTACACCTTC. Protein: CASSEVGGYTF.

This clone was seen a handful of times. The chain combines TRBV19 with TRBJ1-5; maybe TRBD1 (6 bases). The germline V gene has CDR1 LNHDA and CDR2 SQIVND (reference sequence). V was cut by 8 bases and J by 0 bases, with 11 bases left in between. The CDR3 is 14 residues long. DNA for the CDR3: TGTGCCAGTCGGACAGAATATAGCAATCAGCCCCAGCATTTT. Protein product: CASRTEYSNQPQHF.

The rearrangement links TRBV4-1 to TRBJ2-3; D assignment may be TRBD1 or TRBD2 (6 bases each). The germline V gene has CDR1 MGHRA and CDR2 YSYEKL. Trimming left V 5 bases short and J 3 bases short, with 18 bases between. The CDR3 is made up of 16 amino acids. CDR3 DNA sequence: TGCGCCAGCAGCTTAGGGGGGAGGATGGGAACAGATACGCAGTATTTT. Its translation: CASSLGGRMGTDTQYF.

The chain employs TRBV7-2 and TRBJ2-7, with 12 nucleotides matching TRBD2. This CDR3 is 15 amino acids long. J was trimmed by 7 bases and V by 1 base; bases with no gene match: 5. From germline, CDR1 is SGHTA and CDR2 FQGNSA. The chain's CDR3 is CASSLELAGGGEQYF. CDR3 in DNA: TGTGCCAGCAGCTTAGAACTAGCGGGAGGAGGGGAGCAGTACTTC.

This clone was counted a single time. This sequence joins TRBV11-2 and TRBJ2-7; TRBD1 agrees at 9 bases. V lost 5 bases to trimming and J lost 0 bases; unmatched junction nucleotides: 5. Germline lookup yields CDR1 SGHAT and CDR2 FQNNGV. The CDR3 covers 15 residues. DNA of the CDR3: TGTGCCAGCAGCCCGAGGACAGGGGACTCCTACGAGCAGTACTTC. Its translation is CASSPRTGDSYEQYF.

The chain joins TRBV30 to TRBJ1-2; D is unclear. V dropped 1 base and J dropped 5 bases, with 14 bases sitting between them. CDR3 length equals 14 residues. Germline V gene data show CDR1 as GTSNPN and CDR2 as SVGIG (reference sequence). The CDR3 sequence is CAWSATTRQYGYTF. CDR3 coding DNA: TGTGCCTGGAGTGCGACCACGAGGCAGTATGGCTACACCTTC.

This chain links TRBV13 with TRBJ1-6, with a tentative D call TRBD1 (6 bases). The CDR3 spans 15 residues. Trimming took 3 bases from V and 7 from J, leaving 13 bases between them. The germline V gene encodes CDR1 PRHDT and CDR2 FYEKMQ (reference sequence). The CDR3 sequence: CASSFGQTQNSPLHF. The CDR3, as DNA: TGTGCCAGCAGCTTTGGACAGACCCAAAATTCACCCCTCCACTTT.

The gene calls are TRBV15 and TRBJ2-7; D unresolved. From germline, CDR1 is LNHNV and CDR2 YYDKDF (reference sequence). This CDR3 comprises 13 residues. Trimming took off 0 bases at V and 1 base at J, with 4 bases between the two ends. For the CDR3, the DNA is TGTGCCACCAGCAGAGATCCATCCTACGAGCAGTACTTC. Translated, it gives CATSRDPSYEQYF.